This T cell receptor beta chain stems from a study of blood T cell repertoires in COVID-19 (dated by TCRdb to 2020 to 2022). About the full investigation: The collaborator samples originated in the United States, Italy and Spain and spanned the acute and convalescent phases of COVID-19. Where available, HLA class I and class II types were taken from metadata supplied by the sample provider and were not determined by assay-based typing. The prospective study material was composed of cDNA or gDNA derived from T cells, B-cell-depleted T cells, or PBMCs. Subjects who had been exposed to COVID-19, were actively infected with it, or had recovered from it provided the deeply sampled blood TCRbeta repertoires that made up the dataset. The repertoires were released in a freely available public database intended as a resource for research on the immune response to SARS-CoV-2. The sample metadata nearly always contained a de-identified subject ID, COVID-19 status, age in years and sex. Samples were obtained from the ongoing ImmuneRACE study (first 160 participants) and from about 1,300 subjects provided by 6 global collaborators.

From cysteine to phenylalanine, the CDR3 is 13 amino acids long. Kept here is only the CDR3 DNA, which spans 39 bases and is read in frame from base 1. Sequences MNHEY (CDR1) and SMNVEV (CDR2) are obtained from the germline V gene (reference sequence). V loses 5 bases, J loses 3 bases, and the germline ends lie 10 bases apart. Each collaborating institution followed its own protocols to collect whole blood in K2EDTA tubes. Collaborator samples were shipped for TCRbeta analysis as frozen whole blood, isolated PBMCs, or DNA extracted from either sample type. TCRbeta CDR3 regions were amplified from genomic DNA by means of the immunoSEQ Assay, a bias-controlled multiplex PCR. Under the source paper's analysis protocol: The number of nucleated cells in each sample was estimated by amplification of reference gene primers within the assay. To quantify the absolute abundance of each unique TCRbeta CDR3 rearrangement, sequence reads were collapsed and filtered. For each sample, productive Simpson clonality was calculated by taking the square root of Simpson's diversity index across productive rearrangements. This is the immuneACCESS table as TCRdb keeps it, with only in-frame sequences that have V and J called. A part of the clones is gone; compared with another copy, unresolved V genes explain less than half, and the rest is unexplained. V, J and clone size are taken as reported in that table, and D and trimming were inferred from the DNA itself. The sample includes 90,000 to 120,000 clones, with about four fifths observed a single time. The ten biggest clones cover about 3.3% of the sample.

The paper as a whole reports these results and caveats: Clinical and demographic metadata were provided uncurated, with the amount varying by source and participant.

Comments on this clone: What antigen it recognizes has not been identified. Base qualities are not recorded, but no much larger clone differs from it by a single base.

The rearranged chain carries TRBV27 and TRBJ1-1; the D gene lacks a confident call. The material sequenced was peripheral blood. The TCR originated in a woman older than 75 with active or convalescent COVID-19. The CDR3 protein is CASSREPDTEAFF. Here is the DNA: TGTGCCAGCAGTCGGGAGCCGGACACTGAAGCTTTCTTT.